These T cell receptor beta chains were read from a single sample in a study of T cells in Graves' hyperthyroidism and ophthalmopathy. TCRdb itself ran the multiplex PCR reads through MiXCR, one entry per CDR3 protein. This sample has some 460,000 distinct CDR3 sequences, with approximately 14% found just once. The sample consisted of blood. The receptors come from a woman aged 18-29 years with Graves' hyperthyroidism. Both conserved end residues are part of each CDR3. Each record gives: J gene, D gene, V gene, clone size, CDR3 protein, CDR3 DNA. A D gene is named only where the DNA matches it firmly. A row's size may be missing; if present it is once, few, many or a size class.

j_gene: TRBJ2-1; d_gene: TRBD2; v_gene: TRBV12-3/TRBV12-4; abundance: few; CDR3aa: CASILGLAGISWDEQFF; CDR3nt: TGTGCCAGCATCCTGGGACTAGCGGGGATCAGTTGGGATGAGCAGTTCTTC
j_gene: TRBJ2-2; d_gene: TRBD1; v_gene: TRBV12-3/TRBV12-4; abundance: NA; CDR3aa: CASSWTGSYTGELFF; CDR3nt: TGTGCCAGCAGTTGGACAGGTTCATACACCGGGGAGCTGTTTTTT
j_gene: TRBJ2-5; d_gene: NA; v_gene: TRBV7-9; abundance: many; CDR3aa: CASSFSSPLRETQYF; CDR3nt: TGTGCCAGCAGCTTCAGTTCCCCTCTCCGGGAGACCCAGTACTTC
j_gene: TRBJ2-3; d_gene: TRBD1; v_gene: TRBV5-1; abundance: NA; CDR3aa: CASSSSLGQGEDTQYF; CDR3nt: TGCGCCAGCAGCTCTTCCTTGGGACAGGGGGAAGATACGCAGTATTTT
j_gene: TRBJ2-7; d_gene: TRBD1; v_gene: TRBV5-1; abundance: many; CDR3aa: CASSLTGTGSHEQYF; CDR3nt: TGCGCCAGCAGCTTGACCGGGACAGGGAGCCACGAGCAGTACTTC
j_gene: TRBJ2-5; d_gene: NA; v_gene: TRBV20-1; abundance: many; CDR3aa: CSASPTSQETQYF; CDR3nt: TGCAGTGCTAGCCCTACTAGCCAAGAGACCCAGTACTTC
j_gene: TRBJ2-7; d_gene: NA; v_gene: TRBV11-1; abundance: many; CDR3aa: CASSVGSEQYF; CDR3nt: TGTGCCAGCAGCGTGGGGTCCGAGCAGTACTTC
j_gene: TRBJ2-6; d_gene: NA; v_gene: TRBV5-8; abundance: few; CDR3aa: CASSLGRGRPTPGANVLTF; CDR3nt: TGTGCCAGCAGCTTGGGTCGGGGCAGGCCTACTCCTGGGGCCAACGTCCTGACTTTC
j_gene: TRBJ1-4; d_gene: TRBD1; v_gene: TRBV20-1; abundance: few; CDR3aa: CSAYSTGAEVSNEKLFF; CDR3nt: TGCAGTGCTTATTCTACAGGGGCGGAGGTGTCTAATGAAAAACTGTTTTTT
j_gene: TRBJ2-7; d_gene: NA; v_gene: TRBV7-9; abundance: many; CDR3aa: CASGGRTSYEQYF; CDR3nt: TGTGCCTCCGGCGGCCGGACCTCCTACGAGCAGTACTTC
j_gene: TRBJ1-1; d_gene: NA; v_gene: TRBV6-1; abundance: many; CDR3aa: CASRGWKGATGAFF; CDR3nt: TGTGCCAGCAGGGGCTGGAAGGGAGCAACAGGAGCTTTCTTT
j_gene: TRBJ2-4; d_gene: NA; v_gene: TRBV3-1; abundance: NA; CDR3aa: CASSQIRGPGNIQYF; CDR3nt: TGTGCCAGCAGCCAAATACGGGGCCCGGGAAACATTCAGTACTTC
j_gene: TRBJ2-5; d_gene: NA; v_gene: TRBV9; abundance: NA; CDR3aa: CASSEVPKETQYF; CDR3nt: TGTGCCAGCAGCGAAGTTCCGAAAGAGACCCAGTACTTC